Presented here are 31 T cell receptor beta chains from one specimen sequenced in a study of blood T cells in healthy people across ages. PCR was performed a second time for about 7 to 11 cycles using a sample-barcoded 5' primer and a J-beta primer mix. Via MiXCR, TCRdb re-called the 5' RACE reads, giving one row per CDR3 protein. The sample lists some 760,000 distinct CDR3 sequences; 20% to 25% were seen once. This sample was also put to use in a study of T cells of mothers and their children.

The sequenced sample consisted of blood. The receptors come from a boy aged 10-17 years in good health.

The CDR3 reads CASTLEGYGYTF. CDR3 bases: TGTGCCAGCACCCTGGAGGGATATGGCTACACCTTC. The chain has TRBV12-3 or TRBV12-4 and TRBJ1-2; the D is unclear. The CDR3 has 12 amino acids. Trimming stripped 7 bases from V and 5 bases from J, with 11 bases between.

CDR3 loop: CSVGGDGGGYGYTF. The CDR3 coding sequence is TGCAGCGTTGGGGGCGACGGGGGGGGCTATGGCTACACCTTC. The chain employs TRBV29-1 and TRBJ1-2; TRBD1 might be the D (5 bases). The CDR3 has 14 amino acids. The germline V gene has CDR1 SQVTM and CDR2 ANQGSEA. Deletions cut 4 bases from V and 4 bases from J, with 16 bases between.

J is TRBJ2-4 and V is TRBV21-1. TRBV21-1 is deemed a pseudogene. This CDR3 contains 15 residues. CDR3 amino acids: CASSKASTAKNIQCF. CDR3 sequence (DNA): TGTGCCAGCAGCAAAGCTTCAACGGCCAAAAACATTCAGTGCTTC.

Regarding this clonotype: One junction end disagrees with the germline gene, perhaps due to a read error. The chain carries TRBV9 and TRBJ2-3; perhaps TRBD2 as D (5 bases). This CDR3 region has 12 residues. Germline values: CDR1 SGDLS, CDR2 YYNGEE. CDR3 region: CASSPSTDTQCF. CDR3 sequence (DNA): TGTGCCAGCAGTCCTAGCACAGATACGCAGTGTTTT.

The rearrangement links TRBV7-2 to TRBJ2-7; TRBD1 or TRBD2 may be the D gene (6 bases each). The germline V gene has CDR1 SGHTA and CDR2 FQGNSA. With 2 bases removed from V and 5 bases from J, the gap between germline ends came to 13 bases. The CDR3 consists of 14 residues. This CDR3 reads CASSLLGGRDEQYF. CDR3 sequence (DNA): TGTGCCAGCAGCTTATTGGGGGGCCGGGACGAGCAGTACTTC.

The chain recombines TRBV10-3 with TRBJ2-5; D is unclear. The better agreement between TRBJ2-7 and the DNA end casts doubt on the J call. The germline gives CDR1 ENHRY, CDR2 SYGVKD. The CDR3 consists of 15 residues. CDR3: CAISEVRVGSYEQYF. For the CDR3, the DNA is TGTGCCATCAGTGAGGTCCGGGTTGGAAGCTACGAGCAGTACTTC.

This clonotype has a handful of counts. The V call is TRBV5-6, the J call TRBJ2-4; D call uncertain. Trimming stripped 0 bases from V and 9 bases from J, with 10 bases between. The CDR3 has 13 amino acids. CDR1 and CDR2 from the germline V gene are SGHDT and YYEEEE. The CDR3 here is CASSLEATTIQYF. The CDR3 DNA reads TGTGCCAGCAGCTTGGAGGCCACCACCATTCAGTACTTC.

There are a few counts of this clonotype. The chain carries TRBV20-1 and TRBJ2-1; tentatively, D is TRBD2 (6 bases). The CDR3 has 12 amino acids. The germline gives CDR1 DFQATT, CDR2 SNEGSKA (reference sequence). The CDR3 coding sequence is TGCGAACTACGGCGGGACTGGAATGAGCAGTTCTTC. This codes for CELRRDWNEQFF.

This clonotype showed up just a few times. The genes are TRBV7-3 and TRBJ2-3; D unresolved. The CDR3 is 13 residues long. Germline values: CDR1 SGHTA, CDR2 FQGTGA. V lost 6 bases and J lost 2, with 9 bases in between. The CDR3 protein is CASRQDATDTQYF. The CDR3 bases are TGTGCCAGCAGGCAGGACGCCACAGATACGCAGTATTTT.

The chain has TRBV5-1 and TRBJ1-1, with 8 bases lining up with TRBD1. The V segment lost 0 bases and the J segment 6 bases; nucleotides outside the gene matches: 13. The CDR3 sequence is 17 residues long. Germline values: CDR1 SGHRS, CDR2 YFSETQ. The CDR3 DNA reads as TGCGCCAGCAGCTTGGGATCGAGGACAGGGTATACGCCTGAAGCTTTCTTT. Translating gives CASSLGSRTGYTPEAFF.

The chain uses TRBV27 and TRBJ2-3, with a possible D match to TRBD1 (6 bases). V lost 4 bases, J lost 0 bases, and 14 bases lay in between. Per the germline V gene, CDR1 is MNHEY and CDR2 is SMNVEV (reference sequence). The CDR3 sequence is 16 residues long. This chain's CDR3 is CASSSRTVGSTDTQYF. DNA for the CDR3: TGTGCCAGCAGTTCGAGGACAGTGGGGAGCACAGATACGCAGTATTTT.

The CDR3 reads CSVLPGGGGEAFF. CDR3 DNA: TGCAGCGTTCTGCCTGGGGGTGGTGGGGAAGCTTTCTTT. The chain combines TRBV29-1 with TRBJ1-1; D possibly corresponds to TRBD1 (5 bases). Trimming stripped 5 bases from V and 8 bases from J, with 18 bases between. The CDR3 runs to 13 residues. Per the germline V gene, CDR1 is SQVTM and CDR2 is ANQGSEA.

This chain connects TRBV5-6 to TRBJ2-5; D unresolved. The CDR3 loop spans 12 amino acids. The V and J ends lost 7 bases and 9 bases respectively, with 16 bases between them. Germline V gene data show CDR1 as SGHDT and CDR2 as YYEEEE. DNA of the CDR3: TGTGCCAGCGCGGTCCTAAAGGCTCCCCAGTACTTC. It is translated as CASAVLKAPQYF.

This clonotype turned up a few times. The genes are TRBV12-3 or TRBV12-4 and TRBJ1-5; TRBD1 aligns across 11 bases. The CDR3 covers 14 residues. V dropped 8 bases and J dropped 1; count of bases not matched to a gene: 1. The CDR3 here is CASGDRGSNQPQHF. For the CDR3, the DNA is TGTGCCAGCGGGGACAGGGGGAGCAATCAGCCCCAGCATTTT.

In its sample, this clonotype was seen a few times. The chain couples TRBV10-3 to TRBJ2-5, with 8 bases matching TRBD1. TRBJ2-1 explains the end of the DNA better; the J call may be wrong. This CDR3 is built from 14 residues. Germline V CDR1 and CDR2: ENHRY, SYGVKD. The CDR3 loop is CAITLTGAVDEQFF. The CDR3 nucleotides are TGTGCCATCACCTTGACAGGGGCGGTTGATGAGCAGTTCTTC.

The rearrangement links TRBV5-1 to TRBJ2-1; 11 bases are a match to TRBD2. The V and J ends lost 4 bases and 0 bases, in that order; junction bases with no gene match: 6. This CDR3 spans 17 amino acids. From germline, CDR1 is SGHRS and CDR2 YFSETQ. CDR3 coding DNA: TGCGCCAGCAGCCACGGACTAGCGGGTTCCTCCTACAATGAGCAGTTCTTC. Protein: CASSHGLAGSSYNEQFF.

There are a few counts of this clonotype. With a much larger clone just one base away, this may be a read error. The rearrangement uses TRBV29-1 and TRBJ2-1; TRBD1 agrees at 12 bases. CDR1 is SQVTM, CDR2 ANQGSEA, per germline. The CDR3 is 14 amino acids. CDR3 residues: CGVGTGGLYNEQFF. The DNA of the CDR3 is TGCGGCGTTGGGACAGGGGGCCTCTACAATGAGCAGTTCTTC.

This clonotype was detected only once. The chain links TRBV9 to TRBJ1-6; the D gene is possibly TRBD1 (5 bases). The CDR3 spans 14 residues. The germline V gene has CDR1 SGDLS and CDR2 YYNGEE. Deletions cut 3 bases from V and 10 bases from J, with 14 bases between. Here the CDR3 reads CASSATTAGSPLHF. CDR3 nucleotide sequence: TGTGCCAGCAGCGCGACGACAGCGGGGTCACCCCTCCACTTT.

CDR3 loop: CASSAGTSAHEQFF. The CDR3 coding sequence is TGTGCCAGCAGCGCCGGGACTAGCGCTCACGAGCAGTTCTTC. The V call is TRBV9, the J call TRBJ2-1; the match to TRBD2 covers 10 bases. CDR3 size: 14 residues. V lost 3 bases, J lost 10 bases, and 7 bases stayed unmatched. Germline values: CDR1 SGDLS, CDR2 YYNGEE.

This clonotype has more than one count but fewer than ten. The rearrangement links TRBV12-3 or TRBV12-4 to TRBJ2-1; 12 bases match TRBD2. This CDR3 comprises 18 residues. Unmatched junction bases numbered 17, after V lost 7 bases and J lost 7 bases. The CDR3 is CASTRRASGGGPGNEQFF. CDR3 sequence (DNA): TGTGCCAGCACCAGGAGGGCTAGCGGGGGGGGTCCGGGTAATGAGCAGTTCTTC.

This clonotype appeared many times. The CDR3 DNA sequence: TGTGCCAGCAGCCTCGCTTCGGGGGGGCGAAAAGAGACCCAGTACTTC. Encoded protein: CASSLASGGRKETQYF. The rearrangement uses TRBV11-2 and TRBJ2-5, with 8 bases identical to TRBD2. This CDR3 contains 16 residues. CDR1 is SGHAT, CDR2 FQNNGV, per germline. V gave up 5 bases and J gave up 3 bases; unmatched junction bases: 11. Together with reference TRBV11-2 and TRBJ2-5, the CDR3 gives the full variable domain: EAGVAQSPRYKIIEKRQSVAFWCNPISGHATLYWYQQILGQGPKLLIQFQNNGVVDDSQLPKDRFSAERLKGVDSTLKIQPAKLEDSAVYLCASSLASGGRKETQYFGPGTRLLVL.

This clonotype was seen a few times. The chain links TRBV29-1 to TRBJ2-5, with a weak D call TRBD2 (6 bases). Trimming removed 4 bases at V and 4 bases at J, with 19 bases between. Germline CDR1 and CDR2: SQVTM and ANQGSEA. This CDR3 has 15 residues. The CDR3 DNA is TGCAGCGTTGTACCTTACGGTGGAGGGTCAGAGACCCAGTACTTC. Translation gives CSVVPYGGGSETQYF.

For the CDR3, the DNA is TGTGCCAGCAGTACATCACTCCGGTCCCCGAACGGCGAGCAGTACTTC. Translation: CASSTSLRSPNGEQYF. J is TRBJ2-7 and V is TRBV6-7; no clear D. TRBV6-7 is sorted into the ORF group, with uncertain function. The CDR3 is 16 amino acids. The ends were cut back, 5 bases at V and 6 bases at J, with 23 bases in the middle.

V is TRBV6-2 or TRBV6-3 and J is TRBJ1-1; D is ambiguous. From germline, CDR1 is MNHEY and CDR2 SVGEGT. Between the trimmed V and J ends, which lost 10 bases and 4 bases, there was a span of 16 bases. The CDR3 sequence is 13 residues long. The CDR3, as DNA: TGTGCCATCGTTACGGGGTCAGGCACTGAAGCTTTCTTT. Amino acids: CAIVTGSGTEAFF.

This clonotype was observed a few times. The chain is built from TRBV12-3 or TRBV12-4 and TRBJ1-2; 8 bases are a match to TRBD1. CDR3 length: 14 residues. The V and J ends lost 5 bases and 8 bases, in that order; junction bases with no gene match: 10. CDR3: CASSAHTSGGGYTF. CDR3 in DNA: TGTGCCAGCAGTGCCCACACCTCAGGGGGCGGCTACACCTTC.

This clonotype has a handful of counts. V is TRBV6-1 and J is TRBJ2-7; TRBD1 aligns across 10 bases. The trim removed 11 bases at V and 0 bases at J, leaving 7 bases unmatched. CDR3 length equals 14 residues. Germline V gene data show CDR1 as MNHNS and CDR2 as SASEGT. The CDR3 here is CAAKTGGLSYEQYF. In DNA, the CDR3 is TGTGCCGCGAAGACAGGGGGCCTCTCCTACGAGCAGTACTTC.

This clonotype has a handful of counts. V usage is TRBV4-3 and J usage is TRBJ2-7; possible D gene TRBD1, 5 bases. Germline assignment: CDR1 LGHNA and CDR2 YSLEER. The CDR3 covers 13 residues. V gave up 2 bases and J gave up 10 bases, with 15 bases separating them. In DNA, the CDR3 is TGCGCCAGCAGCCAAAGGGGTGGGGATACCCAGTACTTC. This encodes CASSQRGGDTQYF.

This CDR3 is CATQDRVQETQYF. CDR3 DNA: TGTGCCACGCAGGACAGAGTGCAAGAGACCCAGTACTTC. This chain joins TRBV15 and TRBJ2-5; D possibly corresponds to TRBD1 (6 bases). The CDR3 is made up of 13 amino acids. Germline-derived CDR1 and CDR2 are LNHNV and YYDKDF (reference sequence). V gave up 9 bases and J gave up 2 bases, with 13 bases separating them.

This clonotype showed up just once. The chain carries TRBV28 and TRBJ1-5, with TRBD1 as a possible D gene (6 bases). The ends were cut back, 6 bases at V and 4 bases at J, with 19 bases in the middle. CDR1 is MDHEN, CDR2 SYDVKM, per germline. CDR3 size: 16 residues. CDR3 loop: CASSPGVLGPNQPQHF. CDR3 DNA sequence: TGTGCCAGCAGCCCAGGGGTCCTGGGACCAAATCAGCCCCAGCATTTT.

The chain employs TRBV2 and TRBJ2-5, with 14 bases matching TRBD2. Germline V gene data show CDR1 as SNHLY and CDR2 as FYNNEI. The CDR3 length is 17 residues. Germline trimming cut 8 bases from V and 4 bases from J; bases unmatched to any gene: 12. The CDR3 DNA is TGTGCCAGCCTCGGGGGACTAGCGGGAGAGCGGGGAGAGACCCAGTACTTC. It encodes CASLGGLAGERGETQYF.

This clonotype was observed a few times. The rearrangement links TRBV29-1 to TRBJ2-7; D is perhaps TRBD1 (5 bases). CDR3 size: 11 residues. From germline, CDR1 is SQVTM and CDR2 ANQGSEA. Trimming stripped 4 bases from V and 6 bases from J, with 10 bases between. The CDR3: CSVVQGSEQYF. The CDR3 DNA is TGCAGCGTTGTTCAGGGTTCCGAGCAGTACTTC.